This is a list of T cell receptor beta chains from one sample in a study of T-cell reconstitution after alpha-beta-depleted transplantation in children. TCRdb reanalysed the PCR reads using MiXCR and keeps one entry per CDR3 protein. The sample holds under 300,000 distinct CDR3 sequences, about 8.8% seen once. Material: PBMCs from the stem cell graft donor, obtained from the stem cell graft. These receptor sequences come from a human donor who donated a stem cell graft to a child with SCID. Each CDR3 is given with its conserved first and last residue. The order of the fields is clone size, J gene, D gene, V gene, CDR3 protein, CDR3 DNA. The D gene is left open where the match is weak. Not every row has a clone size; where given, it reads once, few, many or a size class.

many | TRBJ1-5 | - | TRBV7-2 | CASSLDGDSNQPQHF | TGTGCCAGCAGCTTAGATGGGGATAGCAATCAGCCCCAGCATTTT
many | TRBJ1-5 | - | TRBV4-1 | CASSLGNRVSNQPQHF | TGCGCCAGCAGCCTAGGGAACAGGGTTAGCAATCAGCCCCAGCATTTT
many | TRBJ2-1 | - | TRBV7-2 | CASSLIPSSYNEQFF | TGTGCCAGCAGCTTAATCCCTAGCTCCTACAATGAGCAGTTCTTC
many | TRBJ2-3 | - | TRBV13 | CASSQRGFTDTQYF | TGTGCCAGCAGCCAGCGAGGTTTCACAGATACGCAGTATTTT
many | TRBJ2-2 | TRBD1 | TRBV5-1 | CASSYGQGPFGELFF | TGCGCCAGCAGCTACGGACAGGGCCCCTTCGGGGAGCTGTTTTTT
few | TRBJ2-2 | TRBD1 | TRBV20-1 | CSASQGALWAGELFF | TGCAGTGCTAGCCAGGGGGCGCTTTGGGCCGGGGAGCTGTTTTTT
many | TRBJ1-6 | - | TRBV7-2 | CASTESAGGYNSPLHF | TGTGCCAGCACCGAATCCGCTGGGGGTTATAATTCACCCCTCCACTTT
- | TRBJ1-6 | - | TRBV7-8 | CASSLGGRDFNSPLHF | TGTGCCAGCAGCTTAGGGGGGAGGGATTTTAATTCACCCCTCCACTTT
many | TRBJ1-5 | - | TRBV5-1 | CASSLGGGNQPQHF | TGCGCCAGCAGCTTGGGAGGGGGCAATCAGCCCCAGCATTTT
few | TRBJ1-6 | - | TRBV5-1 | CASTTGGLSNSPLHF | TGCGCCAGCACCACCGGAGGGCTCAGCAATTCACCCCTCCACTTT
many | TRBJ2-1 | - | TRBV7-2 | CASSPQGLVHNEQFF | TGTGCCAGCAGCCCACAGGGTCTTGTCCACAATGAGCAGTTCTTC
many | TRBJ2-7 | TRBD2 | TRBV5-1 | CASSIGGGLYEQYF | TGCGCCAGCAGCATCGGGGGGGGCCTCTACGAGCAGTACTTC
many | TRBJ1-1 | TRBD1 | TRBV7-2 | CASTLGGGHTEAFF | TGTGCCAGCACCCTAGGGGGCGGGCACACTGAAGCTTTCTTT
- | TRBJ1-4 | TRBD1 | TRBV7-2 | CASSTYRGGDEKLFF | TGTGCCAGCAGCACCTACAGGGGGGGAGATGAAAAACTGTTTTTT
many | TRBJ2-3 | TRBD1 | TRBV5-1 | CASSNDRGWDTQYF | TGCGCCAGCAGCAACGACAGGGGTTGGGATACGCAGTATTTT
many | TRBJ2-1 | - | TRBV9 | CASIEALSYNEQFF | TGTGCCAGCATCGAGGCACTCTCCTACAATGAGCAGTTCTTC
- | TRBJ2-3 | TRBD1 | TRBV5-1 | CASTLLGQGTDTQYF | TGCGCCAGCACCTTGCTCGGACAGGGGACAGATACGCAGTATTTT
- | TRBJ2-1 | TRBD2 | TRBV9 | CASSEAGAYNEQFF | TGTGCCAGCAGCGAAGCGGGGGCTTACAATGAGCAGTTCTTC
many | TRBJ2-1 | TRBD2 | TRBV12-3/TRBV12-4 | CASSLGGGSPYNEQFF | TGTGCCAGCAGTTTAGGCGGGGGGTCCCCCTACAATGAGCAGTTCTTC
- | TRBJ2-1 | TRBD2 | TRBV10-3 | CAIGGGHLPLAYNEQFF | TGTGCCATTGGCGGGGGGCACCTCCCTTTAGCTTACAATGAGCAGTTCTTC
many | TRBJ2-3 | TRBD2 | TRBV10-3 | CAISEPGLAGGTDTQYF | TGTGCCATCAGTGAGCCGGGACTAGCGGGGGGAACAGATACGCAGTATTTT
many | TRBJ2-3 | - | TRBV20-1 | CSARGASNPDTQYF | TGCAGTGCTAGGGGGGCGAGCAACCCAGATACGCAGTATTTT
many | TRBJ2-7 | - | TRBV27 | CASSLRFGQGGYEQYF | TGTGCCAGCAGTTTACGTTTCGGACAGGGAGGGTACGAGCAGTACTTC
many | TRBJ2-3 | - | TRBV6-1 | CASGVSWGGTDTQYF | TGTGCCAGCGGTGTTAGCTGGGGAGGTACAGATACGCAGTATTTT
many | TRBJ1-1 | - | TRBV5-1 | CASSLANPGPEAFF | TGCGCCAGCAGCTTGGCAAATCCTGGCCCTGAAGCTTTCTTT
many | TRBJ2-1 | TRBD2 | TRBV20-1 | CSARDPGTSGASEQFF | TGCAGTGCTAGAGATCCCGGGACTAGCGGGGCAAGTGAGCAGTTCTTC
- | TRBJ2-2 | - | TRBV6-5 | CASSYSMWYTAELFF | TGTGCCAGCAGTTACTCGATGTGGTACACCGCGGAGCTCTTTTTT
few | TRBJ2-3 | - | TRBV7-2 | CASRADSKDTQYF | TGTGCCAGCAGGGCGGACAGCAAAGATACGCAGTATTTT
many | TRBJ2-5 | TRBD1 | TRBV29-1 | CSAQGGAGTQYF | TGCAGCGCTCAAGGGGGCGCGGGGACCCAGTACTTC
many | TRBJ1-6 | - | TRBV12-3/TRBV12-4 | CASSLAAGSYNSPLHF | TGTGCCAGCAGTTTAGCGGCAGGCTCCTATAATTCACCCCTCCACTTT
many | TRBJ1-4 | TRBD1 | TRBV20-1 | CSARPPGQSWGKLFF | TGCAGTGCTAGACCTCCGGGACAGTCCTGGGGAAAACTGTTTTTT
many | TRBJ2-3 | TRBD2 | TRBV10-3 | CAISAERAGGRDTQYF | TGTGCCATCAGTGCTGAAAGAGCGGGGGGGAGAGATACGCAGTATTTT
few | TRBJ1-2 | - | TRBV19 | CASTPSGWGRTNYGYTF | TGTGCCAGTACCCCCTCGGGCTGGGGCAGGACTAACTATGGCTACACCTTC
many | TRBJ2-3 | - | TRBV5-1 | CASSLGLPSTDTQYF | TGCGCCAGCAGCTTGGGACTCCCCTCCACAGATACGCAGTATTTT
many | TRBJ1-3 | - | TRBV7-8 | CASTTRGGNTIYF | TGTGCCAGCACCACCCGGGGAGGAAACACCATATATTTT
many | TRBJ2-3 | TRBD1 | TRBV7-2 | CASSLNRGPDTQYF | TGTGCCAGCAGCTTAAACAGGGGCCCAGATACGCAGTATTTT
many | TRBJ2-5 | TRBD2 | TRBV2 | CASENRGTSGGPNQETQYF | TGTGCCAGCGAGAACCGTGGGACTAGCGGGGGCCCAAACCAAGAGACCCAGTACTTC
many | TRBJ2-4 | - | TRBV3-1 | CASSQKGLAKNIQYF | TGTGCCAGCAGCCAAAAGGGACTAGCCAAAAACATTCAGTACTTC
many | TRBJ2-5 | TRBD2 | TRBV12-3/TRBV12-4 | CASSLQRGGAETQYF | TGTGCCAGCAGTTTACAGCGGGGGGGCGCTGAGACCCAGTACTTC
- | TRBJ2-2 | - | TRBV2 | CASSWGAPGTGELFF | TGTGCCAGCAGTTGGGGGGCCCCGGGGACCGGGGAGCTGTTTTTT
- | TRBJ1-1 | - | TRBV6-5 | CASSYGGSGQPEAFF | TGTGCCAGCAGTTACGGGGGGTCTGGTCAGCCTGAAGCTTTCTTT
many | TRBJ1-1 | - | TRBV12-3/TRBV12-4 | CASSLVTGGRTEAFF | TGTGCCAGCAGTTTAGTAACCGGCGGAAGGACTGAAGCTTTCTTT